The present T cell receptor (beta chain) was sequenced within a study of regulatory T cells in long-lasting Graves disease. The study, taken as a whole, reports: Patients with persistent disease showed a bias toward TRBV28, TRBJ1-2 and TRBJ2-5. Among persistent patients, a larger number of public clonotypes were shared (around 2,700) than among newly diagnosed patients (more than 850).

The germline CDR1 and CDR2 sequences are SGHTA and FQGNSA. This CDR3 is built from 16 residues. Between the trimmed V and J ends, which lost 5 bases and 4 bases, there was a span of 20 bases. Relying on iRepertoire HTBI primers and Arm-PCR of CDR3 regions, the team built TCR beta libraries. MiXCR, run by TCRdb on the multiplex PCR reads, gives a single entry per CDR3 protein. Here the sample spans 400,000 to 500,000 distinct CDR3 sequences, around 20% being singletons. There are many counts of this clonotype. Its antigen is not known. Time point defined: persistent/refractory GD, antithyroid drugs over 5 years with positive TRAb. Generation of the TCR library employed RNA extracted from PBMCs.

This sample comprised peripheral blood mononuclear cells (PBMCs), obtained when the disease was refractory, from a patient treated with antithyroid drugs. The chain is built from TRBV7-2 and TRBJ1-1; D possibly corresponds to TRBD1 (6 bases). This receptor was obtained from a female donor with Graves disease. The CDR3 DNA follows: TGTGCCAGCAGCCCGCAGCCGGACAGCCGTGTCACTGAAGCTTTCTTT. Its protein product is CASSPQPDSRVTEAFF. The variable domain in full, completed from reference TRBV7-2 and TRBJ1-1, reads GAGVSQSPSNKVTEKGKDVELRCDPISGHTALYWYRQSLGQGLEFLIYFQGNSAPDKSGLPSDRFSAERTGGSVSTLTIQRTQQEDSAVYLCASSPQPDSRVTEAFFGQGTRLTVV.